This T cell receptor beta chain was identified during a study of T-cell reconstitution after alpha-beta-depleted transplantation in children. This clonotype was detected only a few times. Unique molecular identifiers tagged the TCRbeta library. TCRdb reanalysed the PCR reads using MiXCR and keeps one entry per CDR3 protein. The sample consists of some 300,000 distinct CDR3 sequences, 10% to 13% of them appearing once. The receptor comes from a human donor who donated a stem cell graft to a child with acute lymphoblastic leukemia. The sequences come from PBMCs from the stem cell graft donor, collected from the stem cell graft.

DNA of the CDR3: TGTGCCAGCAGCTCTGTTGGAGGGGGCCGCGAGCAGTACTTC. It translates to CASSSVGGGREQYF. The genes are TRBV11-2 and TRBJ2-7, with D possibly matching TRBD1 (7 bases). The CDR3 spans 14 residues. Trimming took off 4 bases at V and 6 bases at J, with 16 bases between the two ends. Looked up from germline, CDR1 is SGHAT and CDR2 is FQNNGV.